This TCR beta chain was identified in a study of regulatory T cells in long-lasting Graves disease. The time point was: newly diagnosed GD, antithyroid drugs for less than 3 months. TCR sequences were obtained from RNA taken from PBMCs. In building TCR beta libraries, iRepertoire HTBI primers were used together with Arm-PCR of CDR3 regions. Using its own MiXCR run on the multiplex PCR reads, TCRdb lists one record per CDR3 protein. Among approximately 560,000 distinct CDR3 sequences listed, about 15% were seen once. This sample was also put to use in a study of T cells in Graves' hyperthyroidism and ophthalmopathy.

The source of this sequence is a man aged 18 to 29 with Graves disease. Sample: peripheral blood mononuclear cells (PBMCs), taken at new diagnosis, from a patient treated with antithyroid drugs.

Here the CDR3 DNA reads TGCGCCAGCAGCTTGGAACTCAGGGGGCTGTCTGAAGCTTTCTTT. It is translated as CASSLELRGLSEAFF. The chain carries TRBV5-1 and TRBJ1-1; TRBD1 matches 8 bases. V gave up 0 bases and J gave up 6 bases; unmatched junction bases: 7. In germline, CDR1 is SGHRS, CDR2 YFSETQ. The CDR3 has 15 amino acids.